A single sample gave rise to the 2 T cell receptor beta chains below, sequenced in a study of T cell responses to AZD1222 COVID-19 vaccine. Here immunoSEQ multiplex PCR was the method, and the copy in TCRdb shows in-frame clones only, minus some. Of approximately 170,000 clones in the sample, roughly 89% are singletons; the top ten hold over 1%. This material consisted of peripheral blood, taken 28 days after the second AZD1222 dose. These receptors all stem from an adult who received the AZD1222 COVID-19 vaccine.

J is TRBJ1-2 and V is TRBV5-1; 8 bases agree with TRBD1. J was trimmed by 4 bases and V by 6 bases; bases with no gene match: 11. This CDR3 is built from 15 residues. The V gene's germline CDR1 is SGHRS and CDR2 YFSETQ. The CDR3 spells CASTPGTGRSYGYTF. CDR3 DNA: TGCGCCAGCACCCCCGGGACAGGCAGATCCTATGGCTACACCTTC.

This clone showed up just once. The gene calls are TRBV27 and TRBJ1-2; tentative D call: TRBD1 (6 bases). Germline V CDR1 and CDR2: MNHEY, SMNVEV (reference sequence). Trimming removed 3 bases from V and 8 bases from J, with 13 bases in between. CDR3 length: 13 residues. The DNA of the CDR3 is TGTGCCAGCAGTTTCGGCAGGGGAGGAGGCTACACCTTC. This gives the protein CASSFGRGGGYTF.